Here is one T cell receptor (beta chain) with its context. Enrolled during active infection, Seattle patients were then followed longitudinally. The data derive from a study of blood T cell repertoires in COVID-19. Whole-study context: Specimens from acute and convalescent COVID-19 originated in the United States, Italy and Spain. PBMCs, B-cell-depleted T cells, or T cells were the source of the cDNA or gDNA that made up the material.

In the original workflow: Amplification with reference gene primers provided the estimates of nucleated cell counts. Using immunoSEQ multiplex PCR, the repertoire was profiled, and TCRdb retains in-frame clones only, with some absent. The V and J calls and clone size are taken from that table; D and trimming were inferred from the DNA. Of 350,000 to 450,000 clones detected, roughly 86% appear once; the ten largest clones hold about 2.5%. Per the germline V gene, CDR1 is SGHRS and CDR2 is YFSETQ. Trimming pared 9 bases from V and 1 base from J, leaving 13 bases between. The CDR3 loop spans 13 amino acids.

The TCR originated in a woman aged 55-70 years with COVID-19, enrolled during active disease. The specimen sequenced was peripheral blood. V and J are TRBV5-1 and TRBJ1-2; weak D call: TRBD1 (5 bases). The CDR3 DNA follows: TGCGCCACCCGATTCGACAGTAACTATGGCTACACCTTC. This encodes CATRFDSNYGYTF.